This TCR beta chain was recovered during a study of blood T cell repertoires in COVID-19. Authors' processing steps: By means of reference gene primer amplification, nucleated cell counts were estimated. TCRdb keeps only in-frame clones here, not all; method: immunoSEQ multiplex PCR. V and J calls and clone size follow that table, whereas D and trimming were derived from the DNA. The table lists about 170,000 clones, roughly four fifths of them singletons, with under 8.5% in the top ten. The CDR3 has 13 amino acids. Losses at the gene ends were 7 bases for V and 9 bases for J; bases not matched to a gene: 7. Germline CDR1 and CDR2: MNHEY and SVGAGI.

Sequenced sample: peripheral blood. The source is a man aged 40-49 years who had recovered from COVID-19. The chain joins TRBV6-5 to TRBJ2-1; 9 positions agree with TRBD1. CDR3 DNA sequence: TGTGCCAGCAACCGGGACAGGGTGGCTGAGCAGTTCTTC. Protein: CASNRDRVAEQFF.